These T cell receptor beta chains were read from a single sample in a study of human T cells and chemical hapten exposure. TCRdb used MiXCR to reprocess the RACE reads, holding one entry per CDR3 protein. The table lists 45,000 to 65,000 distinct CDR3 sequences, roughly 10% of them singletons, with 9.6% in the top ten. The sequences come from whole blood, collected in connection with sensitization to the hapten diphenylcyclopropenone (DPC). The receptors here all came from a man aged 40-55 years with alopecia areata. Some clones in this sample may be carry-over from other donors' samples. Both conserved end residues are part of each CDR3. A D gene is named only where the DNA matches it firmly. Clone size, where shown, is once, few, many, or a class for clones that have expanded.

>TRBJ1-4|-|few|TRBV7-9
CASSLDGVEKLFF
TGTGCCAGCAGCTTAGACGGGGTAGAAAAACTGTTTTTT
>TRBJ1-1|-|-|TRBV11-2
CASSLDLRANTEAFF
TGTGCCAGCAGCTTAGATCTCAGGGCCAACACTGAAGCTTTCTTT
>TRBJ2-3|TRBD2|-|TRBV5-5
CASSSDFGLASTDTQYF
TGTGCCAGCAGCTCCGACTTCGGACTAGCGAGCACAGATACGCAGTATTTT
>TRBJ2-3|TRBD2|few|TRBV6-2/TRBV6-3
CASSPRTSDTQYF
TGTGCCAGCAGTCCCCGGACTAGCGATACGCAGTATTTT
>TRBJ1-6|-|-|TRBV7-9
CASSLVSANSPLHF
TGTGCCAGCAGCTTAGTGTCGGCCAATTCACCCCTCCACTTT
>TRBJ2-7|TRBD2|many|TRBV20-1
CSARDRGLAGIYEQYF
TGCAGTGCTAGAGATAGGGGCCTAGCGGGTATATACGAGCAGTACTTC
>TRBJ2-7|TRBD2|-|TRBV25-1
CASSGRLAGVREQYF
TGTGCCAGCAGTGGTAGACTAGCGGGAGTTCGCGAGCAGTACTTC
>TRBJ2-7|TRBD2|-|TRBV20-1
CSARVPTSGKNEQYF
TGCAGTGCTAGAGTACCTACTAGCGGCAAGAACGAGCAGTACTTC
>TRBJ2-4|TRBD1|-|TRBV20-1
CSALHRGKAKNIQYF
TGCAGTGCTCTACACAGGGGAAAAGCCAAAAACATTCAGTACTTC
>TRBJ2-7|-|many|TRBV11-1
CASSFLSGASYEQYF
TGTGCCAGCAGCTTCTTGTCCGGGGCCTCCTACGAGCAGTACTTC
>TRBJ2-1|TRBD1|many|TRBV19
CASSIAGTGGLNEQFF
TGTGCCAGTAGTATAGCCGGGACAGGGGGCTTAAATGAGCAGTTCTTC
>TRBJ2-6|-|-|TRBV18
CASSPQSSGANVLTF
TGTGCCAGCTCACCACAAAGCTCTGGGGCCAACGTCCTGACTTTC
>TRBJ2-1|-|many|TRBV12-3/TRBV12-4
CASSSGNRDTYNEQFF
TGTGCCAGCAGTTCCGGAAACCGGGACACCTACAATGAGCAGTTCTTC
>TRBJ1-1|-|-|TRBV28
CASSLGSMNTEAFF
TGTGCCAGCAGTTTAGGGAGCATGAACACTGAAGCTTTCTTT
>TRBJ2-3|-|-|TRBV18
CASSRGGNTDTQYF
TGTGCCAGCTCACGAGGCGGGAACACAGATACGCAGTATTTT
>TRBJ2-5|TRBD2|few|TRBV7-8
CASSLGGTSEQETQYF
TGTGCCAGCAGCTTAGGAGGGACTAGCGAACAAGAGACCCAGTACTTC
>TRBJ1-2|TRBD1|many|TRBV29-1
CSVCLTGTGVDYTF
TGCAGCGTTTGTCTAACCGGGACAGGGGTGGACTACACCTTC
>TRBJ1-2|-|-|TRBV7-8
CASSLAGYGGYTF
TGTGCCAGCAGCTTAGCAGGGTATGGTGGCTACACCTTC
>TRBJ2-3|-|-|TRBV11-2
CASSSPSWGDTQYF
TGTGCCAGCAGCTCCCCGAGCTGGGGAGATACGCAGTATTTT
>TRBJ2-7|TRBD2|-|TRBV20-1
CSAKLRGVGLAGGRRYEQYF
TGCAGTGCTAAACTGCGGGGTGTTGGACTAGCGGGAGGGCGGAGGTACGAGCAGTACTTC
>TRBJ2-2|TRBD2|few|TRBV20-1
CSARAASGNTGELFF
TGCAGTGCTAGGGCGGCTAGCGGAAACACCGGGGAGCTGTTTTTT
>TRBJ1-2|-|-|TRBV2
CASIGQGVDYGYTF
TGTGCCAGCATCGGGCAGGGCGTAGACTATGGCTACACCTTC
>TRBJ1-3|-|many|TRBV7-9
CASSLAGGENTIYF
TGTGCCAGCAGCTTAGCAGGAGGTGAAAACACCATATATTTT
>TRBJ2-1|TRBD2|many|TRBV7-3
CASSSGLAGVNEQFF
TGTGCCAGCAGCTCCGGACTAGCGGGAGTCAATGAGCAGTTCTTC
>TRBJ2-1|-|many|TRBV5-4
CASRDGLEQFF
TGTGCCAGCAGGGATGGACTAGAGCAGTTCTTC
>TRBJ2-5|TRBD1|large|TRBV11-2
CASGKKGAIETQYF
TGTGCCAGCGGCAAGAAGGGGGCGATTGAGACCCAGTACTTC
>TRBJ2-3|-|many|TRBV7-9
CASRLVPAQGSTDTQYF
TGTGCCAGCAGACTAGTCCCCGCCCAGGGATCCACAGATACGCAGTATTTT
>TRBJ2-3|-|-|TRBV29-1
CSVSVITDTQYF
TGCAGCGTTAGTGTAATCACAGATACGCAGTATTTT
>TRBJ1-6|-|few|TRBV14
CASSQDGFVSPLHF
TGTGCCAGCAGCCAAGATGGGTTTGTTTCACCCCTCCACTTT
>TRBJ1-1|TRBD1|many|TRBV12-3/TRBV12-4
CASSPQPRTGAEAFF
TGTGCCAGCAGTCCTCAGCCAAGGACAGGAGCTGAAGCTTTCTTT
>TRBJ1-1|-|few|TRBV12-3/TRBV12-4
CASSPAGLRGTEAFF
TGTGCCAGCAGTCCAGCAGGTCTGCGGGGCACTGAAGCTTTCTTT
>TRBJ1-1|-|few|TRBV5-5
CASSLTGSTEAFF
TGTGCCAGCAGCTTGACAGGGAGCACTGAAGCTTTCTTT
>TRBJ1-2|-|many|TRBV12-3/TRBV12-4
CASSFGTNYGYTF
TGTGCCAGCAGTTTTGGGACCAACTATGGCTACACCTTC